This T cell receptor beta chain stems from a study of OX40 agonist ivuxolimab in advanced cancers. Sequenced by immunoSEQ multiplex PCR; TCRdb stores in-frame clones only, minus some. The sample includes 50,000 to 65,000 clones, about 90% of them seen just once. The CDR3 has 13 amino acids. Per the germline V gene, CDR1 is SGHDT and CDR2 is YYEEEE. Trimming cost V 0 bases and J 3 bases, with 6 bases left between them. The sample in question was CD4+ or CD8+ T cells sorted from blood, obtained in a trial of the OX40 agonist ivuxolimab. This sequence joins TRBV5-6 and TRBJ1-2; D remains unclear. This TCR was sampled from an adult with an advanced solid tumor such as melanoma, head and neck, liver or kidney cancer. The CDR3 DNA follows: TGTGCCAGCAGCTTGGCGGCAGACTATGGCTACACCTTC. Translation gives CASSLAADYGYTF.